The 30 T cell receptor beta chains below all came from one sample that was sequenced in a study of CD8+CD57+ T cells in acquired aplastic anemia. It was genomic DNA that served as the template for profiling TCR beta VDJ and CDR3. Using its own MiXCR run on the reads, TCRdb lists one record per CDR3 protein. This table holds roughly 290,000 distinct CDR3 sequences, around three fifths found once. Selection for sequencing was limited to patients who had shown CD8+CD57+ cell expansion by flow cytometry. The material sequenced was sorted CD4+, CD8+, or CD8+CD57+ T cells (not recorded which) from PBMCs. The receptors derive from a human donor with aplastic anemia.

As concerns this clonotype: This clone may be a read error of a much larger clone one base away. The V gene is TRBV5-6, the J gene TRBJ2-2; tentative D call: TRBD2 (6 bases). Germline V gene lookup returns CDR1 SGHDT and CDR2 YYEEEE. The CDR3 contains 15 residues. In DNA, the CDR3 is TGTGCCAGCAGTTCTAGGACACTGAACACCGGGGGGCTGTTTTTT. Translating gives CASSSRTLNTGGLFF.

This chain connects TRBV7-2 to TRBJ2-3, with 9 positions matching TRBD2. This CDR3 is built from 16 residues. Germline CDR1 is SGHTA and CDR2 is FQGNSA. The V and J ends lost 5 bases and 4 bases, in that order; junction bases with no gene match: 10. The CDR3 protein is CASSKGSAGGPDTQYF. CDR3 nucleotide sequence: TGTGCCAGCAGCAAGGGTTCAGCGGGAGGTCCAGATACGCAGTATTTT.

CDR3 region: CAISEFRETQYF. The CDR3, as DNA: TGTGCCATCAGTGAGTTTCGGGAGACCCAGTACTTC. This rearrangement joins TRBV10-3 to TRBJ2-5; D is unresolved. There are 12 residues in the CDR3. V was pared by 1 base and J by 5 bases, with 5 bases between. Germline CDR1 reads ENHRY; CDR2 reads SYGVKD.

This chain uses TRBV4-1 with TRBJ2-5; 7 positions agree with TRBD1. This CDR3 has 14 amino acids. CDR1 MGHRA and CDR2 YSYEKL come from the germline V gene. V was pared by 1 base and J by 5 bases, with 4 bases of the junction left unmatched. The CDR3 nucleotides read TGCGCCAGCAGCCAAGGACAGGGATGGGAGACCCAGTACTTC. Amino acid sequence: CASSQGQGWETQYF.

The CDR3 reads CASSSLRTEAFF. For the CDR3, the DNA is TGTGCCAGCAGCTCTCTGCGTACTGAAGCTTTCTTT. This chain links TRBV7-9 with TRBJ1-1; D is unclear. V was shortened by 4 bases and J by 5 bases, with 8 bases between the two germline ends. CDR1 and CDR2 from the germline V gene are SEHNR and FQNEAQ (reference sequence). The CDR3 is 12 amino acids.

A word on this clonotype: Sequence at one end of the junction differs from germline and may be a read error. V is TRBV10-3 and J is TRBJ1-6, with 7 bases identical to TRBD1. CDR3 length: 14 amino acids. Germline CDR1 is ENHRY and CDR2 is SYGVKD. The CDR3 nucleotides are TGTGCCGTCAAGGGGGACAGCGGTAATTCACCCCTCCGCTTT. This codes for CAVKGDSGNSPLRF.

This clonotype was found many times. V gene TRBV27 combines with J gene TRBJ2-5; 9 bases are shared with TRBD2. Germline CDR1 and CDR2: MNHEY and SMNVEV (reference sequence). Unmatched junction bases numbered 6, after V lost 3 bases and J lost 4 bases. The length of the CDR3 is 15 residues. The CDR3 reads CASSFDSGRPETQYF. CDR3 nucleotides: TGTGCCAGCAGTTTCGATAGCGGGAGACCAGAGACCCAGTACTTC.

This chain joins TRBV5-1 and TRBJ2-1, with no clear D. Trimming cost V 4 bases and J 0 bases, with 5 bases left between them. CDR3 length: 13 amino acids. Germline CDR1 SGHRS, CDR2 YFSETQ. The CDR3 reads CASSIDSYNEQFF. The CDR3, as DNA: TGCGCCAGCAGCATCGACTCCTACAATGAGCAGTTCTTC.

This rearrangement joins TRBV5-8 to TRBJ2-1; the match to TRBD1 covers 10 bases. Trimming took 2 bases from V and 6 from J; bases not matched to a gene: 5. The CDR3 is 15 amino acids. Germline V CDR1 and CDR2: SGHTS, YDEGEE. Here the CDR3 reads CASSFAGTGVNEQFF. CDR3 in DNA: TGTGCCAGCAGCTTCGCCGGGACAGGGGTCAATGAGCAGTTCTTC. Variable domain in full (rest from reference TRBV5-8 and TRBJ2-1): EAGVTQSPTHLIKTRGQQATLRCSPISGHTSVYWYQQALGLGLQFLLWYDEGEERNRGNFPPRFSGRQFPNYSSELNVNALELEDSALYLCASSFAGTGVNEQFFGPGTRLTVL.

This sequence joins TRBV19 and TRBJ1-2; D not resolved. CDR3 length equals 12 residues. The ends were cut back, 5 bases at V and 8 bases at J, with 12 bases in the middle. The germline CDR1 and CDR2 sequences are LNHDA and SQIVND (reference sequence). CDR3 sequence: CASSEGGWGYTF. In DNA form, the CDR3 reads TGTGCCAGTAGTGAGGGAGGCTGGGGCTACACCTTC.

Ten or more counts support this clonotype. This may come from a read error, since a much larger clone is one base off. The conserved phenylalanine or tryptophan is not found at the CDR3 terminus, so this likely reflects a read error. The chain recombines TRBV7-8 with TRBJ2-5, with D hard to call. This CDR3 is 11 amino acids long. In germline, CDR1 is SGHVS, CDR2 FQNEAQ. V dropped 5 bases and J dropped 4 bases, with 5 bases sitting between them. Here the CDR3 reads CASSALETQYL. The CDR3 DNA sequence: TGTGCCAGCAGCGCACTAGAGACCCAGTACCTC.

The chain uses TRBV7-2 and TRBJ2-7; TRBD1 matches 8 bases. CDR3 length equals 14 residues. V was clipped by 4 bases and J by 6 bases; unmatched bases: 8. The V gene's germline CDR1 is SGHTA and CDR2 FQGNSA. CDR3 sequence (DNA): TGTGCCAGCAGCTGGAGGACAGGGTCACGCGAGCAGTACTTC. It yields the protein CASSWRTGSREQYF.

This chain joins TRBV12-3 or TRBV12-4 and TRBJ2-7, with 11 nucleotides matching TRBD2. After removal of 3 bases from V and 2 bases from J, the junction contained 3 bases not matched to a gene. This CDR3 contains 15 residues. The CDR3 nucleotides read TGTGCCAGCAGTTTCAGACTAGCGGGGACCTACGAGCAGTACTTC. It yields the protein CASSFRLAGTYEQYF.

This clonotype has at least ten counts. This chain's CDR3 is CASSRTSGRYEQYF. DNA for the CDR3: TGTGCCAGCAGCCGGACTAGCGGGAGATACGAGCAGTACTTC. This chain joins TRBV3-1 and TRBJ2-7; 13 positions match TRBD2. The CDR3 extends over 14 amino acids. Germline V gene data show CDR1 as LGHDT and CDR2 as YNNKEL (reference sequence). V lost 4 bases to trimming and J lost 4 bases; unmatched junction nucleotides: 1.

The chain combines TRBV5-1 with TRBJ1-1; unclear D gene. Germline values: CDR1 SGHRS, CDR2 YFSETQ. The V gene lost 4 bases and the J gene lost 1 base, with 14 bases spanning the gap. The CDR3 extends over 15 amino acids. CDR3 sequence (DNA): TGCGCCAGCAGCCCGGGAGGTGTACAGAACACTGAAGCTTTCTTT. It codes for CASSPGGVQNTEAFF.

The V call is TRBV7-3, the J call TRBJ2-5; D possibly corresponds to TRBD2 (5 bases). The V end was cut by 6 bases, the J end by 9 bases, with 11 bases between. Germline assignment: CDR1 SGHTA and CDR2 FQGTGA. The CDR3 spans 11 residues. The CDR3, as DNA: TGTGCCAGCAGTAAACTAGGCGCCCAGTACTTC. This encodes CASSKLGAQYF.

This chain connects TRBV7-9 to TRBJ2-3; possible D gene TRBD1, 6 bases. From germline, CDR1 is SEHNR and CDR2 FQNEAQ (reference sequence). V was cut by 5 bases and J by 10 bases, with 10 bases left in between. The CDR3 length is 11 residues. CDR3 nucleotides: TGTGCCAGCAGCCTGAACAGGGCGCAGTATTTT. It specifies CASSLNRAQYF.

This clonotype was counted ten times or more. The chain carries TRBV10-3 and TRBJ2-1; D is ambiguous. The CDR3 runs 11 residues. Trimming cost V 11 bases and J 6 bases, with 11 bases left between them. From germline, CDR1 is ENHRY and CDR2 SYGVKD. CDR3 in DNA: TGTGCCGTGAACAGCCTCAATGAGCAGTTCTTC. Its translation is CAVNSLNEQFF.

The chain recombines TRBV20-1 with TRBJ2-7; TRBD2 is a possible D gene (5 bases). The CDR3 sequence is 14 residues long. Trimming removed 3 bases from V and 7 bases from J, with 19 bases in between. CDR1 and CDR2 (germline): DFQATT, SNEGSKA (reference sequence). The DNA for the CDR3 is TGCAGTGCTAGGCCCCCTGGGCTAGCTGGGGAGCAGTACTTC. As protein: CSARPPGLAGEQYF.

With regard to this clonotype: Just one base apart from a much larger clone, this may be a read error. The chain recombines TRBV10-3 with TRBJ2-1; D might be TRBD2 (5 bases). This CDR3 is 15 amino acids long. Per germline, CDR1 ENHRY and CDR2 SYGVKD. The CDR3 reads CASSRRPSFYNELFF. Written as DNA, the CDR3 is TGTGCCAGCAGCCGACGGCCTAGCTTCTACAATGAGCTGTTCTTC.

This clonotype was recorded at least ten times. J is TRBJ1-1 and V is TRBV5-1, with TRBD1 identical over 8 bases. There are 14 residues in the CDR3. Germline values: CDR1 SGHRS, CDR2 YFSETQ. Unmatched junction bases numbered 3, after V lost 4 bases and J lost 1 base. The DNA for the CDR3 is TGCGCCAGCAGCCACGGACAGGGGAACACTGAAGCTTTCTTT. This encodes CASSHGQGNTEAFF.

On this clonotype itself: The germline gene is not matched at one end of the junction; a read error may be the cause. The chain combines TRBV29-1 with TRBJ2-2, with D tentatively TRBD1 (5 bases). Germline V gives CDR1 SQVTM, CDR2 ANQGSEA. There are 14 residues in the CDR3. Here the CDR3 DNA reads TGCAGCGTCAGGGCCTTAAGAGACACCGAGGAGCTGTTTTTT. Translated: CSVRALRDTEELFF.

In regard to this clonotype: A read error is likely, as this CDR3 ends without the conserved phenylalanine or tryptophan. CDR3 sequence reads: CASSQLTRQATSGYTL. The CDR3, as DNA: TGCGCCAGCAGCCAACTGACGCGACAGGCCACAAGTGGCTACACCTTA. J is TRBJ1-2 and V is TRBV5-4, with D tentatively TRBD1 (6 bases). The CDR3 has 16 residues. The V gene's germline CDR1 is SGHNT and CDR2 YYREEE (reference sequence).

Ten or more counts support this clonotype. This rearrangement joins TRBV18 to TRBJ2-5; D ambiguous. This CDR3 has 13 amino acids. V lost 0 bases and J 0 bases, leaving 2 bases between the germline ends. CDR1 and CDR2 (germline): KGHSH, LQKENI. CDR3 in DNA: TGTGCCAGCTCACCACCGAACCAAGAGACCCAGTACTTC. Amino acids: CASSPPNQETQYF.

Worth noting for this clonotype: This CDR3 fails to terminate in the conserved phenylalanine or tryptophan, so it likely reflects a read error. It is unclear where the CDR3 begins or ends on the DNA, so no DNA is shown, and the CDR3 is as TCRdb lists it. The chain joins TRBV11-3 to TRBJ2-7; whether TRBD2, the table's D call, matches the DNA was not checked. The CDR3 has 9 amino acids, counting both end residues. Germline-derived CDR1 and CDR2 are SGHNT and YENEEA. The chain's CDR3 is CASSPGRPS.

This clonotype occurred once. Here the CDR3 reads CASSPLGGIGYEQYF. In nucleotides, the CDR3 is TGTGCCAGCAGTCCCCTCGGGGGAATCGGCTACGAGCAGTACTTC. The chain couples TRBV25-1 to TRBJ2-7; TRBD2 is a possible D gene (6 bases). Deletions cut 5 bases from V and 3 bases from J, with 17 bases between. This CDR3 has 15 amino acids. Germline loops: CDR1 MGHDK, CDR2 SYGVNS.

The sample holds many counts of this clonotype. The chain is built from TRBV3-1 and TRBJ1-6, with a weak D call TRBD1 (5 bases). Between the trimmed V and J ends, which lost 0 bases and 9 bases, there was a span of 12 bases. The CDR3 runs to 15 residues. Per the germline V gene, CDR1 is LGHDT and CDR2 is YNNKEL (reference sequence). CDR3 in amino acids: CASSQEGRASSPLHF. The CDR3 nucleotides are TGTGCCAGCAGCCAAGAAGGCAGGGCTAGTTCACCCCTCCACTTT. The variable domain in full, with the rest retrieved from reference TRBV3-1 and TRBJ1-6, is DTAVSQTPKYLVTQMGNDKSIKCEQNLGHDTMYWYKQDSKKFLKIMFSYNNKELIINETVPNRFSPKSPDKAHLNLHINSLELGDSAVYFCASSQEGRASSPLHFGNGTRLTVT.

With regard to this clonotype: A read error may account for a junction end that differs from germline. The J gene is TRBJ1-6, the V gene TRBV19; the D gene is possibly TRBD1 (6 bases). CDR1 is LNHDA and CDR2 is SQIVND in the germline V gene (reference sequence). The CDR3 is made up of 15 amino acids. This CDR3 reads CASTQTGGGNSPLHF. In nucleotides, the CDR3 is TGCGCCAGTACCCAGACAGGAGGTGGGAATTCACCCCTCCACTTT.

The chain joins TRBV12-3 or TRBV12-4 to TRBJ2-5, with D possibly TRBD2 on 6 matching bases. The CDR3 length is 15 residues. The V gene lost 5 bases and the J gene lost 4 bases, with 17 bases spanning the gap. CDR3 in DNA: TGTGCCAGCAGTCCCTACGCGGGGCAGGGAGAGACCCAGTACTTC. This codes for CASSPYAGQGETQYF.

This clonotype was picked up one time. This rearrangement joins TRBV5-5 to TRBJ2-3; D gene ambiguous. V shed 4 bases and J shed 0 bases, with 18 bases lying between them. From germline, CDR1 is SGHKS and CDR2 YYEKEE (reference sequence). This CDR3 region has 17 residues. Here the CDR3 reads CASSLRAFAASTDTQYF. The CDR3 DNA follows: TGTGCCAGCAGCCTCCGGGCGTTTGCGGCTAGCACAGATACGCAGTATTTT.